Detailed here is one T cell receptor beta chain. Starting from 500 ng of total RNA, TCR beta cDNA was produced with a primer in the constant region. Investigators got TCR beta libraries out of three nested multiplex PCR rounds, done with slightly modified ARM-PCR. PCR rounds one and two used TRBV1-TRBV30 forward primers with a C-beta reverse primer for about 11 cycles each. MiXCR, run by TCRdb on the multiplex PCR reads, gives a single entry per CDR3 protein. Here the sample spans roughly 70,000 distinct CDR3 sequences, around 69% being singletons. This sample was included in a study of tumor-infiltrating lymphocytes in primary liver carcinoma. In the study overall: There were roughly 3.5 to 7.13 million productive TCRbeta reads per sample, a yield similar across tissue types.

The study co-extracted DNA and RNA from about 21-30 mg of unsorted bulk tissue. CDR1 and CDR2 from the germline V gene are LGHNA and YNFKEQ. This CDR3 has 14 amino acids. The V and J ends lost 0 bases and 6 bases, in that order; junction bases with no gene match: 5. The sample comprised liver tumor tissue from sampling region 4. The subset is: tumor region T4, right-lateral pole. The receptor was isolated from a man in his forties or fifties with primary liver carcinoma and hepatitis B virus infection. V gene TRBV4-2 combines with J gene TRBJ2-7; 7 positions agree with TRBD2. The CDR3 DNA reads TGTGCCAGCAGCCAAGACGGGAGGCGCCTCGAGCAGTACTTC. Translation: CASSQDGRRLEQYF.